A selection of T cell receptor beta chains follows, all from one sample in a study of shared clonotypes between healthy human individuals. Some clones are missing from TCRdb's copy, which holds only in-frame ones; the method was immunoSEQ multiplex PCR. The data hold about 2.3 million clones, with less than 95% observed a single time. Sequenced sample: naive CD4+ T cells from PBMCs. Receptor source: a man between 18 and 29 years old in good health. Some clones in this sample may be carry-over from other donors' samples. The CDR3 runs from the conserved cysteine through the conserved F or W. Each record gives: CDR3 length, J gene, clone size, V gene, D gene, CDR3 protein, CDR3 DNA. D genes are given only for firm matches. Rows give clone size only sometimes, using once, few, many, or a class for an expanded clone.

>12|TRBJ2-5|-|TRBV6-5|-
CASSSLQETQYF
TGTGCCAGCAGTTCGCTCCAAGAGACCCAGTACTTC
>12|TRBJ2-7|-|TRBV21-1|-
CASSNGDSEQYF
TGTGCCAGCAGCAATGGGGACTCCGAGCAGTACTTC
>16|TRBJ1-3|-|TRBV5-1|-
CASSFTSGSTGNTIYF
TGCGCCAGCAGCTTTACTTCAGGAAGCACCGGAAACACCATATATTTT
>16|TRBJ2-1|-|TRBV7-9|TRBD2
CASSPKREGTYNEQFF
TGTGCCAGCAGCCCCAAGCGGGAGGGCACCTACAATGAGCAGTTCTTC
>14|TRBJ2-7|-|TRBV5-1|TRBD1
CASSSGQGPGEQYF
TGCGCCAGCAGCTCCGGACAGGGACCTGGAGAGCAGTACTTC
>14|TRBJ2-5|-|TRBV18|-
CASSPLDEKETQYF
TGTGCCAGCTCACCGTTAGACGAGAAAGAGACCCAGTACTTC
>15|TRBJ1-4|-|TRBV19|TRBD1
CASSRQGSTNEKLFF
TGTGCCAGTAGTAGACAGGGGTCAACTAATGAAAAACTGTTTTTT
>17|TRBJ1-5|-|TRBV18|TRBD1
CASSPRGQGAGNQPQHF
TGTGCCAGCTCACCAAGGGGACAGGGGGCCGGCAATCAGCCCCAGCATTTT
>13|TRBJ1-1|few|TRBV5-6|-
CASSLASVAGAFF
TGTGCCAGCAGCTTGGCCTCCGTTGCAGGAGCTTTCTTT
>13|TRBJ1-4|-|TRBV11-2|-
CASSPARRQKLFF
TGTGCCAGCAGCCCGGCCCGACGGCAAAAACTGTTTTTT
>13|TRBJ2-1|-|TRBV27|TRBD2
CASTGLVSNEQFF
TGTGCCAGCACCGGACTAGTTTCGAATGAGCAGTTCTTC
>14|TRBJ1-4|-|TRBV7-9|TRBD1
CASSRGQSNEKLFF
TGTGCCAGCAGCCGGGGACAGAGTAATGAAAAACTGTTTTTT
>20|TRBJ2-6|-|TRBV28|TRBD2
CASSPWTSGRGGAGANVLTF
TGTGCCAGCAGTCCTTGGACTAGCGGGAGAGGGGGTGCTGGGGCCAACGTCCTGACTTTC
>14|TRBJ1-1|-|TRBV19|-
CASSIQASRTEAFF
TGTGCCAGTAGTATACAAGCTTCACGGACTGAAGCTTTCTTT
>17|TRBJ2-3|-|TRBV5-1|TRBD2
CASSSSGRALGTDTQYF
TGCGCCAGCAGCTCTAGCGGGAGGGCCCTCGGCACAGATACGCAGTATTTT
>16|TRBJ2-5|-|TRBV9|TRBD2
CASSAGLAEVWETQYF
TGTGCCAGCAGCGCGGGACTAGCGGAGGTGTGGGAGACCCAGTACTTC
>16|TRBJ2-2|-|TRBV5-1|-
CASSLVGVRDTGELFF
TGCGCCAGCAGCTTGGTGGGGGTACGGGACACCGGGGAGCTGTTTTTT
>18|TRBJ2-2|-|TRBV11-2|TRBD2
CASSLGAGLAGVGGELFF
TGTGCCAGCAGCTTAGGGGCGGGACTAGCGGGAGTCGGTGGGGAGCTGTTTTTT
>13|TRBJ2-2|-|TRBV6-5|TRBD1
CAIQGANTGELFF
TGTGCCATCCAGGGGGCAAACACCGGGGAGCTGTTTTTT
>14|TRBJ2-3|-|TRBV18|-
CASSPLLGTDTQYF
TGTGCCAGCTCGCCGCTTCTGGGAACAGATACGCAGTATTTT
>13|TRBJ2-7|once|TRBV5-3|-
CAGYAEAPYEQYF
TGTGCCGGCTATGCGGAGGCCCCTTACGAGCAGTACTTC
>14|TRBJ2-5|-|TRBV7-2|-
CASSPGGLAETQYF
TGTGCCAGCAGCCCCGGAGGGTTAGCAGAGACCCAGTACTTC
>18|TRBJ2-3|-|TRBV10-1|-
CASRTTIGRGVNTDTQYF
TGCGCCAGCAGGACCACCATAGGGCGCGGGGTCAACACAGATACGCAGTATTTT
>12|TRBJ2-7|-|TRBV30|TRBD1
CASGQLSYEQYF
TGTGCCTCGGGACAGTTATCCTACGAGCAGTACTTC
>15|TRBJ2-5|-|TRBV19|TRBD1
CASSGGWDSQETQYF
TGTGCCAGTAGTGGGGGTTGGGACAGCCAAGAGACCCAGTACTTC
>15|TRBJ1-1|-|TRBV5-1|-
CASRPERATNTEAFF
TGCGCCAGCAGGCCTGAGCGGGCTACGAACACTGAAGCTTTCTTT
>15|TRBJ2-1|-|TRBV28|-
CASSFYELQGNEQFF
TGTGCCAGCAGTTTTTACGAGCTACAGGGCAATGAGCAGTTCTTC
>15|TRBJ1-3|-|TRBV28|-
CASSLSPGLGNTIYF
TGTGCCAGCAGTTTATCCCCAGGGCTTGGAAACACCATATATTTT
>15|TRBJ2-5|once|TRBV6-5|-
CASSYSGQIQETQYF
TGTGCCAGCAGTTACTCCGGACAGATCCAAGAGACCCAGTACTTC
>15|TRBJ2-2|-|TRBV7-2|TRBD2
CASTPGLARDGELFF
TGTGCCAGCACCCCGGGACTAGCGCGTGACGGGGAGCTGTTTTTT
>15|TRBJ1-2|-|TRBV6-5|TRBD1
CASSSYPGQGYGYTF
TGTGCCAGCAGTTCATATCCGGGACAGGGATATGGCTACACCTTC
>21|TRBJ2-6|-|TRBV27|TRBD1
CASRPRTGTITIPSGANVLTF
TGTGCCAGCCGCCCCCGGACAGGCACTATTACAATCCCCTCCGGGGCCAACGTCCTGACTTTC
>16|TRBJ2-3|-|TRBV6-6|TRBD2
CASSYSTSGYTDTQYF
TGTGCCAGCAGTTACTCGACTAGCGGGTACACAGATACGCAGTATTTT
>13|TRBJ1-1|-|TRBV7-2|-
CASSPTGLTEAFF
TGTGCCAGCAGCCCCACAGGGCTCACTGAAGCTTTCTTT
>16|TRBJ2-1|once|TRBV19|-
CASSIPPGDVDNEQFF
TGTGCCAGTAGTATCCCCCCAGGGGATGTAGACAATGAGCAGTTCTTC
>15|TRBJ2-5|-|TRBV10-1|TRBD2
CASSDPGRDQETQYF
TGCGCCAGCAGTGATCCGGGGAGGGACCAAGAGACCCAGTACTTC
>16|TRBJ2-5|-|TRBV5-1|TRBD2
CASSLGAGASVKTQYF
TGCGCCAGCAGCTTGGGCGCGGGAGCTTCGGTAAAGACCCAGTACTTC
>15|TRBJ2-2|-|TRBV5-1|TRBD2
CASSRTSGTAGELFF
TGCGCCAGCAGCCGCACTAGCGGGACGGCCGGGGAGCTGTTTTTT
>12|TRBJ1-1|once|TRBV28|-
CASNTKGNEAFF
TGTGCCAGCAACACTAAGGGGAATGAAGCTTTCTTT
>13|TRBJ2-7|-|TRBV7-3|TRBD2
CASSFQRGHEQYF
TGTGCCAGCAGCTTCCAGCGGGGGCACGAGCAGTACTTC
>14|TRBJ2-7|-|TRBV11-2|-
CASSFGDGNYEQYF
TGTGCCAGCAGCTTCGGGGACGGAAACTACGAGCAGTACTTC
>13|TRBJ2-7|-|TRBV7-8|TRBD2
CASSLGRGSEQYF
TGTGCCAGCAGCTTAGGTCGCGGGAGTGAGCAGTACTTC
>15|TRBJ2-3|once|TRBV2|TRBD1
CASSEEQGAADTQYF
TGTGCCAGCAGTGAAGAACAGGGGGCGGCAGATACGCAGTATTTT
>11|TRBJ2-4|-|TRBV6-6|-
CASSTGPNQYF
TGTGCCAGCAGTACGGGACCGAATCAGTACTTC
>20|TRBJ2-1|-|TRBV6-1|-
CASSEIRGLGLGGMGNEQFF
TGTGCCAGCAGTGAAATTCGGGGACTCGGGCTGGGTGGTATGGGGAATGAGCAGTTCTTC
>14|TRBJ2-7|-|TRBV27|TRBD2
CASSPLAGPYEQYF
TGTGCCAGCAGTCCCTTAGCGGGCCCCTACGAGCAGTACTTC
>13|TRBJ2-3|-|TRBV29-1|-
CSVGGRETDTQYF
TGCAGCGTTGGTGGCAGGGAAACAGATACGCAGTATTTT
>16|TRBJ2-2|-|TRBV7-2|-
CASSLAGGANTGELFF
TGTGCCAGCAGCTTAGCGGGAGGAGCGAACACCGGGGAGCTGTTTTTT
>14|TRBJ2-1|once|TRBV11-3|TRBD1
CASSLTTGSNEQFF
TGTGCCAGCAGCCTTACGACAGGGAGCAATGAGCAGTTCTTC
>14|TRBJ1-1|-|TRBV5-1|-
CASSPQKMNTEAFF
TGCGCCAGCAGCCCCCAGAAGATGAACACTGAAGCTTTCTTT
>15|TRBJ1-2|once|TRBV4-3|-
CASSQDTAGDYGYTF
TGCGCCAGCAGCCAAGATACGGCAGGGGACTATGGCTACACCTTC
>14|TRBJ2-2|-|TRBV28|-
CASRVGHSTGELFF
TGTGCCAGCCGTGTCGGGCATAGCACCGGGGAGCTGTTTTTT
>15|TRBJ1-1|-|TRBV28|TRBD1
CASSLGGTGGILGFF
TGTGCCAGCAGCCTCGGTGGGACAGGGGGGATTTTGGGTTTCTTT
>16|TRBJ2-5|-|TRBV7-3|-
CASSRGSDPHRETQYF
TGTGCCAGCAGCCGAGGCTCAGACCCGCACCGGGAGACCCAGTACTTC
>12|TRBJ1-2|-|TRBV28|-
CASSLSIYGYTF
TGTGCCAGCAGTTTGTCTATCTATGGCTACACCTTC